Listed below are T cell receptor beta chains from one sample, sequenced in a study of blood T cell repertoires in COVID-19. TCRdb's table, derived via immunoSEQ multiplex PCR, lists solely in-frame clones and lacks some. The sample shows tens of thousands of clones, roughly 89% of them seen only once. Material for sequencing was peripheral blood. The receptors were gathered from a man aged 50-59 years with acute or convalescent COVID-19. CDR3s include the opening cysteine and the closing phenylalanine or tryptophan. Each record gives: CDR3 DNA, CDR3 protein, D gene, V gene, J gene, clone size. The D gene is left open where the match is weak. Clone sizes are given selectively: once, few, many, or a class where the clone is expanded.

cdr3_nt: TGCGCCAGCAGTCCAGGGGCTTCGTGGACTGAAGCTTTCTTT; cdr3_aa: CASSPGASWTEAFF; d_call: .; v_call: TRBV10-1; j_call: TRBJ1-1; clone_size: .
cdr3_nt: TGTGCCAGCAGCCCAACAGGGAGCGCATCGGATACGCAGTATTTT; cdr3_aa: CASSPTGSASDTQYF; d_call: .; v_call: TRBV7-2; j_call: TRBJ2-3; clone_size: .
cdr3_nt: TGTGCCAGCAGTTCGGCGGGACGTCAGTCCTACGAGCAGTACTTC; cdr3_aa: CASSSAGRQSYEQYF; d_call: .; v_call: TRBV6-2/TRBV6-3; j_call: TRBJ2-7; clone_size: .
cdr3_nt: TGTGCCTGCACAGGGTACACCGGGGAGCTGTTTTTT; cdr3_aa: CACTGYTGELFF; d_call: .; v_call: TRBV30; j_call: TRBJ2-2; clone_size: .
cdr3_nt: TGCGCCAGCAGCCAATCTAGCGCCCCCGGCGAGCAGTACTTC; cdr3_aa: CASSQSSAPGEQYF; d_call: .; v_call: TRBV5-1; j_call: TRBJ2-7; clone_size: .
cdr3_nt: TGTGCCAGCAGCCACAGGACAGGGCGAAGCTACGAGCAGTACTTC; cdr3_aa: CASSHRTGRSYEQYF; d_call: TRBD1; v_call: TRBV5-4; j_call: TRBJ2-7; clone_size: few
cdr3_nt: TGTGCCAGCAGCGCCACGGGGTTTGCTCAGCCCCAGCATTTT; cdr3_aa: CASSATGFAQPQHF; d_call: .; v_call: TRBV5-8; j_call: TRBJ1-5; clone_size: .
cdr3_nt: TGTGCCAGTAGTCCCCGGGAGAGCTACGAGCAGTACTTC; cdr3_aa: CASSPRESYEQYF; d_call: .; v_call: TRBV19; j_call: TRBJ2-7; clone_size: .
cdr3_nt: TGTGCCAGCATGGACAGGGACTCCTATAATTCACCCCTCCACTTT; cdr3_aa: CASMDRDSYNSPLHF; d_call: TRBD1; v_call: TRBV11-2; j_call: TRBJ1-6; clone_size: few
cdr3_nt: TGCAGCGCCATCCGGGGGGCAGGAGGAGAGACCCAGTACTTC; cdr3_aa: CSAIRGAGGETQYF; d_call: .; v_call: TRBV29-1; j_call: TRBJ2-5; clone_size: .